Listed here is a single TCR beta chain. The target antigen is unknown. V gave up 2 bases and J gave up 0 bases, with 12 bases separating them. CDR1 SGHRS and CDR2 YFSETQ come from the germline V gene. The CDR3 covers 15 residues. PCR primers comprised 60 Vbeta and 13 Jbeta primers. TCRdb keeps only in-frame clones here, not all; method: immunoSEQ multiplex PCR. The sample carries some 130,000 clones, around 80% recorded once. This sample was included in a study of cytomegalovirus exposure and HLA in healthy donors. The study's findings and limits: Immune exposure information available was restricted to CMV serostatus. A later analysis found that most CMV-associated TCR beta chains appeared HLA-restricted. Analyses of presence and absence presupposed an approximately uniform sequencing depth across donors.

Sequenced: PBMCs. This clonotype originated in a man aged 35-49 years in good health and CMV-seropositive. The J gene is TRBJ2-7, the V gene TRBV5-1; no firm D call. CDR3 sequence reads: CASSFVSDGSYEQYF. Here the CDR3 DNA reads TGCGCCAGCAGCTTCGTAAGCGACGGCTCCTACGAGCAGTACTTC.